The 27 T cell receptor beta chains presented below share a single source sample, sequenced in a study of shared clonotypes between healthy human individuals. Method: immunoSEQ multiplex PCR; TCRdb's copy keeps in-frame clones and lacks some. The repertoire holds 850,000 to 1,200,000 clones, around 76% seen once, with less than 1.5% in the top ten. The sequenced sample was memory CD4+ T cells sorted from blood. The subset: CD45RA-negative fraction. These receptors were obtained from a man aged 18 to 29 in good health.

This clone came up many times. V and J are TRBV30 and TRBJ1-1; D unclear. Trimming left V 3 bases short and J 4 bases short, with 12 bases between. CDR1 is GTSNPN, CDR2 SVGIG, per germline (reference sequence). The CDR3 consists of 13 residues. In nucleotides, the CDR3 is TGTGCCTGGAGCGCCTCGGCAGTCACTGAAGCTTTCTTT. Amino acids: CAWSASAVTEAFF.

The sample holds a few counts of this clone. J is TRBJ1-1 and V is TRBV19; no reliable D call. This CDR3 is built from 13 residues. The germline V gene has CDR1 LNHDA and CDR2 SQIVND (reference sequence). The V gene lost 8 bases and the J gene lost 6 bases, with 16 bases spanning the gap. CDR3 sequence reads: CASERQLGAEAFF. Written as DNA, the CDR3 is TGTGCCAGTGAGAGACAACTAGGAGCTGAAGCTTTCTTT.

This clone was detected once. V usage is TRBV7-2 and J usage is TRBJ2-1, with 10 bases that match TRBD2. Germline CDR1 and CDR2: SGHTA and FQGNSA. The CDR3 sequence is 15 residues long. The V segment lost 4 bases and the J segment 6 bases; nucleotides outside the gene matches: 6. CDR3 loop: CASSSAGGPGNEQFF. The CDR3 coding sequence is TGTGCCAGCAGCTCAGCGGGAGGGCCTGGCAATGAGCAGTTCTTC.

The chain carries TRBV12-5 and TRBJ2-1; D gene ambiguous. The CDR3 length is 15 residues. The V gene lost 5 bases and the J gene lost 1 base, with 12 bases spanning the gap. Germline assignment: CDR1 LGHNT and CDR2 FRNRAP. This CDR3 reads CASGPAPTSYNEQFF. The DNA of the CDR3 is TGTGCTAGTGGTCCTGCGCCCACTTCCTACAATGAGCAGTTCTTC.

The genes are TRBV10-1 and TRBJ2-2; no clear D. Trimming removed 8 bases at V and 2 bases at J, with 12 bases between. From germline, CDR1 is WNHNN and CDR2 SYGVQD (reference sequence). The CDR3 loop spans 14 amino acids. The CDR3 DNA follows: TGCGCCAGCGGGCTCTCATCTAACACCGGGGAGCTGTTTTTT. It yields the protein CASGLSSNTGELFF.

The chain has TRBV7-9 and TRBJ2-3; D might be TRBD1 (5 bases). CDR1 is SEHNR, CDR2 FQNEAQ, per germline (reference sequence). The CDR3 is made up of 15 amino acids. V was shortened by 0 bases and J by 2 bases, with 9 bases between the two germline ends. In nucleotides, the CDR3 is TGTGCCAGCAGCTTAGCGGGCAGGGACACAGATACGCAGTATTTT. Its translation: CASSLAGRDTDTQYF.

For this clone: Distinct nucleotide sequences in the sample also encode this CDR3. V and J are TRBV7-2 and TRBJ1-6; 7 bases match TRBD1. CDR1 SGHTA and CDR2 FQGNSA come from the germline V gene. CDR3 length: 14 residues. The trim removed 5 bases at V and 7 bases at J, leaving 5 bases unmatched. For the CDR3, the DNA is TGTGCCAGCAGCCTTAGACAGGGCAATTCACCCCTCCACTTT. It is translated as CASSLRQGNSPLHF.

Remarks on this clone: Within the sample, other DNA sequences also encode this same CDR3. The rearrangement joins TRBV18 to TRBJ1-1, with 7 bases aligning to TRBD1. There are 12 residues in the CDR3. Germline V gene lookup returns CDR1 KGHSH and CDR2 LQKENI. The junction had 0 bases not matched to a gene; V was cut back by 4 bases and J by 4 bases. The CDR3 region is CASSRQGTEAFF. CDR3 sequence (DNA): TGTGCCAGCTCACGACAGGGCACTGAAGCTTTCTTT.

The chain couples TRBV6-1 to TRBJ2-5; D gene unclear. V shed 0 bases and J shed 5 bases, with 10 bases lying between them. CDR1 is MNHNS, CDR2 SASEGT, per germline. There are 14 residues in the CDR3. CDR3: CASSEAVGRETQYF. Written as DNA, the CDR3 is TGTGCCAGCAGTGAAGCGGTGGGCCGGGAGACCCAGTACTTC.

V gene TRBV18 combines with J gene TRBJ2-3; a weak D match, TRBD1 (5 bases). Trimming pared 3 bases from V and 0 bases from J, leaving 7 bases between. This CDR3 has 14 amino acids. From germline, CDR1 is KGHSH and CDR2 LQKENI. The CDR3 nucleotides are TGTGCCAGCTCACCCTGGGGCAGCACAGATACGCAGTATTTT. Its protein product is CASSPWGSTDTQYF.

The rearrangement uses TRBV6-5 and TRBJ1-5, with 8 bases aligning to TRBD1. V shed 6 bases and J 2 bases; nucleotides not matched to a gene: 6. This CDR3 has 15 residues. From germline, CDR1 is MNHEY and CDR2 SVGAGI. CDR3 nucleotides: TGTGCCAGCAGGGCTGACAGGGGTGGCAATCAGCCCCAGCATTTT. This codes for CASRADRGGNQPQHF.

The chain has TRBV6-1 and TRBJ1-5, with no clear D. The V end was cut by 5 bases, the J end by 1 base, with 9 bases between. The CDR3 is 14 amino acids. CDR1 is MNHNS and CDR2 is SASEGT in the germline V gene. The CDR3 DNA reads TGTGCCAGCAGTTCGGGAGGGAGCAATCAGCCCCAGCATTTT. Its translation is CASSSGGSNQPQHF.

This sequence joins TRBV11-2 and TRBJ1-1; a weak D match, TRBD1 (6 bases). Germline loops: CDR1 SGHAT, CDR2 FQNNGV. This CDR3 is built from 15 residues. V lost 4 bases, J lost 0 bases, and 12 bases lay in between. Here the CDR3 DNA reads TGTGCCAGCAGCTCTCCAGGGGTACTGAACACTGAAGCTTTCTTT. Translating gives CASSSPGVLNTEAFF.

The V gene is TRBV5-1, the J gene TRBJ2-2; the match to TRBD2 covers 13 bases. This CDR3 has 17 amino acids. The V gene end was trimmed by 4 bases and the J gene end by 2 bases; junction bases not matched to a gene: 5. The V gene's germline CDR1 is SGHRS and CDR2 YFSETQ. CDR3 in DNA: TGCGCCAGCAGCACGGGACTAGCGGGGATAAACACCGGGGAGCTGTTTTTT. This encodes CASSTGLAGINTGELFF. Filled out from reference TRBV5-1 and TRBJ2-2, the complete variable domain reads KAGVTQTPRYLIKTRGQQVTLSCSPISGHRSVSWYQQTPGQGLQFLFEYFSETQRNKGNFPGRFSGRQFSNSRSEMNVSTLELGDSALYLCASSTGLAGINTGELFFGEGSRLTVL.

The chain is built from TRBV5-1 and TRBJ2-7; tentatively, D is TRBD2 (5 bases). CDR3 length equals 15 residues. Germline loops: CDR1 SGHRS, CDR2 YFSETQ. V was pared by 0 bases and J by 5 bases, with 15 bases between. The CDR3, as DNA: TGCGCCAGCAGCTTGGGAGATGTGACGGGAAACGAGCAGTACTTC. It is translated as CASSLGDVTGNEQYF.

V is TRBV4-3 and J is TRBJ1-2, with 8 bases aligning to TRBD1. The CDR3 is made up of 16 amino acids. Germline V CDR1 and CDR2: LGHNA, YSLEER. After removal of 1 base from V and 4 bases from J, the junction contained 8 bases not matched to a gene. CDR3 DNA: TGCGCCAGCAGCCAAGGCGGGACAGGAAAAATCTATGGCTACACCTTC. Encoded protein: CASSQGGTGKIYGYTF.

The rearrangement uses TRBV6-6 and TRBJ2-7; TRBD1 is a possible D gene (5 bases). There are 14 residues in the CDR3. V lost 1 base and J 2 bases, leaving 9 bases between the germline ends. CDR1 MNHNY and CDR2 SVGAGI come from the germline V gene (reference sequence). For the CDR3, the DNA is TGTGCCAGCAGTTACTTTGGGGCCGCCTACGAGCAGTACTTC. The encoded protein is CASSYFGAAYEQYF.

This rearrangement joins TRBV11-2 to TRBJ2-7; 7 nucleotides match TRBD2. Germline loops: CDR1 SGHAT, CDR2 FQNNGV. The CDR3 contains 14 residues. Losses at the gene ends were 3 bases for V and 3 bases for J; bases not matched to a gene: 5. CDR3 DNA: TGTGCCAGCAGCTTCATTGGGGGGGGCTACGAGCAGTACTTC. Translation gives CASSFIGGGYEQYF.

A single count supports this clone. This sequence joins TRBV6-1 and TRBJ2-3; 7 nucleotides agree with TRBD1. The CDR3 is 15 amino acids. CDR1 and CDR2 from the germline V gene are MNHNS and SASEGT. V dropped 3 bases and J dropped 1; count of bases not matched to a gene: 4. DNA for the CDR3: TGTGCCAGCAGTGACGGTGGACAGGGCACAGATACGCAGTATTTT. This codes for CASSDGGQGTDTQYF.

This clone appeared a single time. The V call is TRBV27, the J call TRBJ2-1; TRBD1 matches at 12 bases. Germline loops: CDR1 MNHEY, CDR2 SMNVEV (reference sequence). The V segment lost 6 bases and the J segment 9 bases; nucleotides outside the gene matches: 6. The CDR3 is 14 amino acids. The CDR3 nucleotides are TGTGCCAGCAGCCGGGACAGGGGGCTTATTGAGCAGTTCTTC. Its translation: CASSRDRGLIEQFF.

J is TRBJ1-5 and V is TRBV27; 7 bases line up with TRBD1. The ends lost 2 bases at V and 3 bases at J; junction bases unmatched: 1. Germline V gene data show CDR1 as MNHEY and CDR2 as SMNVEV (reference sequence). The CDR3 length is 14 residues. This chain's CDR3 is CASSLQGDNQPQHF. As DNA, the CDR3 is TGTGCCAGCAGTTTACAGGGGGACAATCAGCCCCAGCATTTT.

The genes are TRBV5-4 and TRBJ1-2; no definite D call. Germline values: CDR1 SGHNT, CDR2 YYREEE (reference sequence). CDR3 length equals 13 residues. V was clipped by 6 bases and J by 8 bases, with 17 bases between them. CDR3 in DNA: TGTGCCAGCACCCTAGGGCCCACATGGGGCTACACCTTC. It yields the protein CASTLGPTWGYTF.

This clone turned up a few times. The V gene is TRBV28, the J gene TRBJ2-3, with TRBD2 matching 7 bases. This CDR3 comprises 14 residues. The V segment lost 6 bases and the J segment 4 bases; nucleotides outside the gene matches: 7. Germline V gene sequence: CDR1 MDHEN, CDR2 SYDVKM. The CDR3 spells CASRGQRGADTQYF. The CDR3 DNA follows: TGTGCCAGCAGAGGCCAGCGGGGCGCAGATACGCAGTATTTT. Complete variable domain (other parts from reference TRBV28 and TRBJ2-3): DVKVTQSSRYLVKRTGEKVFLECVQDMDHENMFWYRQDPGLGLRLIYFSYDVKMKEKGDIPEGYSVSREKKERFSLILESASTNQTSMYLCASRGQRGADTQYFGPGTRLTVL.

The chain is built from TRBV6-1 and TRBJ2-3; D is unclear. Germline CDR1 MNHNS, CDR2 SASEGT. This CDR3 comprises 15 residues. Trimming cost V 1 base and J 7 bases, with 15 bases left between them. DNA of the CDR3: TGTGCCAGCAGTGAAGTAAGACAACTTTGGAATACGCAGTATTTT. Residues: CASSEVRQLWNTQYF.

The chain joins TRBV6-1 to TRBJ1-5; D gene uncertain. This CDR3 is 12 amino acids long. Per the germline V gene, CDR1 is MNHNS and CDR2 is SASEGT. Trimming pared 6 bases from V and 7 bases from J, leaving 10 bases between. DNA for the CDR3: TGTGCCAGCAGGTTCCAGGAACAGCCCCAGCATTTT. Translating gives CASRFQEQPQHF.

The chain links TRBV6-5 to TRBJ2-7; TRBD1 aligns across 8 bases. The germline V gene encodes CDR1 MNHEY and CDR2 SVGAGI. J lost 7 bases, V lost 6 bases, and 8 bases had no gene match. There are 13 residues in the CDR3. The CDR3 bases are TGTGCCAGCAGCCACGGGACAGGAGGAGAGCAGTACTTC. Residues: CASSHGTGGEQYF.

V gene TRBV7-2 combines with J gene TRBJ2-5, with 8 nucleotides matching TRBD2. CDR3 length: 15 residues. Trimming took 5 bases from V and 6 from J; bases not matched to a gene: 11. Germline V gene data show CDR1 as SGHTA and CDR2 as FQGNSA. The CDR3 spells CASSPLAGSPQTQYF. In DNA form, the CDR3 reads TGTGCCAGCAGCCCATTAGCGGGGAGTCCGCAGACCCAGTACTTC.